The T cell receptor beta chain under discussion was sequenced for a study of shared clonotypes between healthy human individuals. Study-wide background: In total, the donors were two women and a few men aged 18 to 49.

Worth noting for this clone: The antigen is not known.

Findings and limits, study-wide: Represented diversity, genetic and exposure-history alike, was limited by few donors.

The data were produced by immunoSEQ multiplex PCR, yet TCRdb's version contains in-frame clones alone and is incomplete. The sample includes roughly 1,500,000 clones, around 98% of them seen just once. This sequence was found in a man in his thirties or forties in good health. Material for sequencing was naive CD4+ T cells sorted from blood. Subset in this sample: CD45RA+ positively selected.

The CDR3 is CRRTSGHNEQFF. The CDR3 coding sequence is TGCAGGAGGACTAGCGGACACAATGAGCAGTTCTTC. V is TRBV29-1 and J is TRBJ2-1, with TRBD2 identical over 10 bases. CDR1 is SQVTM, CDR2 ANQGSEA, per germline. The CDR3 extends over 12 amino acids.